This T cell receptor beta chain was documented in a study of shared clonotypes between healthy human individuals. V lost 1 base to trimming and J lost 6 bases; unmatched junction nucleotides: 11. CDR3 size: 17 residues. Germline-derived CDR1 and CDR2 are SEHNR and FQNEAQ (reference sequence). This clone was seen more than once but under ten times. What it recognizes is unknown. Execution of the assay was at deep level. Sequenced by immunoSEQ multiplex PCR; TCRdb stores in-frame clones only, minus some. This table has about 2.4 million clones, around 94% appearing once. HIV-negative, healthy adults without recent acute infections or vaccinations were the donors. Findings of the study overall: Among donors, the sharing of clonotypes was expected to be influenced by sequencing depth.

Input material: naive CD4+ T cells sorted from blood. Specified subset: CD45RA+ positively selected. The source is a man between 18 and 29 years old in good health. The chain joins TRBV7-9 to TRBJ1-5, with 8 bases fitting TRBD1. This CDR3 is CASSLGAAQGAGQPQHF. Here the CDR3 DNA reads TGTGCCAGCAGCTTAGGAGCCGCTCAGGGGGCCGGTCAGCCCCAGCATTTT.